The 11 T cell receptor beta chains listed next were all sequenced from one sample in a study of blood T cell repertoires in COVID-19. Profiled with immunoSEQ multiplex PCR; TCRdb holds only in-frame clones, not every one. The data hold 210,000 or so clones, with 75% to 90% observed a single time. The sequencing sample was made of peripheral blood. Receptors originate from a human donor in a cohort sampled during active COVID-19.

The chain carries TRBV6-2 or TRBV6-3 and TRBJ2-4; 8 bases align to TRBD1. CDR3 length: 15 residues. V shed 6 bases and J 3 bases; nucleotides not matched to a gene: 7. Germline CDR1 reads MNHEY; CDR2 reads SVGEGT. The CDR3 DNA is TGTGCCAGCAGCACTCCCGGGACAGGCAAAAACATTCAGTACTTC. As protein: CASSTPGTGKNIQYF.

This chain uses TRBV7-6 with TRBJ2-7; maybe TRBD2 (6 bases). The germline V gene encodes CDR1 SGHVS and CDR2 FNYEAQ. Trimming took off 4 bases at V and 0 bases at J, with 10 bases between the two ends. The CDR3 covers 14 residues. The CDR3 sequence is CASSSGTPSYEQYF. As DNA, the CDR3 is TGTGCCAGCAGCTCCGGGACTCCCTCCTACGAGCAGTACTTC.

The chain recombines TRBV4-1 with TRBJ1-1, with a tentative D call TRBD1 (6 bases). CDR1 is MGHRA and CDR2 is YSYEKL in the germline V gene. The CDR3 sequence is 13 residues long. V lost 1 base, J lost 6 bases, and 9 bases lay in between. CDR3 amino acids: CASSQGGPPEAFF. DNA of the CDR3: TGCGCCAGCAGCCAAGGGGGGCCACCTGAAGCTTTCTTT.

The chain recombines TRBV7-9 with TRBJ1-2; 9 bases align to TRBD1. The CDR3 spans 15 residues. Germline-derived CDR1 and CDR2 are SEHNR and FQNEAQ (reference sequence). After removal of 3 bases from V and 8 bases from J, the junction contained 10 bases not matched to a gene. The CDR3 loop reads CASSFHRGLIAGYTF. The CDR3 coding sequence is TGTGCCAGCAGCTTTCACAGGGGGCTCATAGCCGGCTACACCTTC. Filled out from reference TRBV7-9 and TRBJ1-2, the complete variable domain reads DTGVSQNPRHKITKRGQNVTFRCDPISEHNRLYWYRQTLGQGPEFLTYFQNEAQLEKSRLLSDRFSAERPKGSFSTLEIQRTEQGDSAMYLCASSFHRGLIAGYTFGSGTRLTVV.

V and J are TRBV6-5 and TRBJ2-7; TRBD2 matches 8 bases. The CDR3 totals 13 residues. Unmatched junction bases numbered 7, after V lost 9 bases and J lost 3 bases. CDR1 and CDR2 (germline): MNHEY, SVGAGI. The CDR3: CASMTSVIYEQYF. The CDR3 region has the DNA TGTGCCAGTATGACTAGCGTTATCTACGAGCAGTACTTC.

This clone was counted only a few times. This rearrangement joins TRBV7-3 to TRBJ1-5; 9 nucleotides agree with TRBD1. V gave up 5 bases and J gave up 2 bases; unmatched junction bases: 10. The germline V gene has CDR1 SGHTA and CDR2 FQGTGA. CDR3 length: 17 residues. As DNA, the CDR3 is TGTGCCAGCAGCAACGGGGACAGGGTAATTGGCAATCAGCCCCAGCATTTT. It is translated as CASSNGDRVIGNQPQHF.

The chain links TRBV3-1 (or the pseudogene TRBV3-2) to TRBJ2-5; D unresolved. The CDR3 length is 14 residues. Germline V gives CDR1 LGHDT, CDR2 YNNKEL (reference sequence). V lost 4 bases, J lost 2 bases, and 11 bases lay in between. The CDR3 reads CASSPTFVQETQYF. CDR3 DNA: TGTGCCAGCAGCCCGACTTTTGTTCAAGAGACCCAGTACTTC.

The chain links TRBV2 to TRBJ2-7; 7 nucleotides match TRBD2. CDR3 length: 13 residues. The ends lost 6 bases at V and 3 bases at J; junction bases unmatched: 5. In germline, CDR1 is SNHLY, CDR2 FYNNEI. The CDR3 bases are TGTGCCAGCAGGACTAGCCGTTACTACGAGCAGTACTTC. The encoded protein is CASRTSRYYEQYF.

The chain couples TRBV9 to TRBJ1-2; 9 bases fit TRBD1. Germline V lookup: CDR1 SGDLS, CDR2 YYNGEE. CDR3 size: 17 residues. Trimming at V came to 3 bases and at J to 2 bases, leaving 11 bases not matched to a gene. The CDR3, as DNA: TGTGCCAGCAGCGGCGTCGGACCGGGACAGGGAAACTATGGCTACACCTTC. Amino acid sequence: CASSGVGPGQGNYGYTF.

This clone was detected a few times. V gene TRBV19 combines with J gene TRBJ1-5, with D possibly TRBD1 on 6 matching bases. Trimming cost V 0 bases and J 5 bases, with 17 bases left between them. This CDR3 region has 17 residues. CDR1 is LNHDA, CDR2 SQIVND, per germline (reference sequence). The chain's CDR3 is CASSIEEVGRGHQPQHF. The CDR3 nucleotides read TGTGCCAGTAGTATAGAGGAAGTGGGCAGGGGCCATCAGCCCCAGCATTTT.

This sequence joins TRBV28 and TRBJ1-2, with D possibly being TRBD1 (5 bases). The CDR3 contains 13 residues. Germline V gene lookup returns CDR1 MDHEN and CDR2 SYDVKM. V was clipped by 6 bases and J by 5 bases, with 13 bases between them. CDR3 in DNA: TGTGCCAGCAGGTCAGGGTCCCCATATGGCTACACCTTC. Translated: CASRSGSPYGYTF.